This is a list of T cell receptor beta chains from one sample in a study of control samples from healthy donors and cancer patients. Data came from immunoSEQ multiplex PCR; TCRdb stores just in-frame clones and leaves some out. There are over 75,000 clones in the sample; around 85% occur only once, and 15% to 20% lies in the top ten. The sample taken for sequencing was blood. The receptors originated from a man aged 25 to 40 in good health. The CDR3 runs from the conserved cysteine through the conserved F or W. The order of the fields is D gene, J gene, CDR3 length, V gene, CDR3 DNA, CDR3 protein. D genes are given only for firm matches.

d_call: NA
j_call: TRBJ1-4
cdr3_length: 15
v_call: TRBV6-6
cdr3_nt: TGTGCCAGCAGTTATGTAATTGCAACTAATGAAAAACTGTTTTTT
cdr3_aa: CASSYVIATNEKLFF

d_call: NA
j_call: TRBJ2-7
cdr3_length: 13
v_call: TRBV11-2
cdr3_nt: TGTGCCAGCATAGGAGGCCTCTCCTACGAGCAGTACTTC
cdr3_aa: CASIGGLSYEQYF

d_call: NA
j_call: TRBJ2-1
cdr3_length: 15
v_call: TRBV9
cdr3_nt: TGTGCCAGCAGCGTAGTCGTGGGGATAAACAATGAGCAGTTCTTC
cdr3_aa: CASSVVVGINNEQFF

d_call: TRBD1
j_call: TRBJ1-5
cdr3_length: 14
v_call: TRBV7-9
cdr3_nt: TGTGCCAGCAGCCGGGACAGGGTAAATCAGCCCCAGCATTTT
cdr3_aa: CASSRDRVNQPQHF

d_call: TRBD1
j_call: TRBJ2-7
cdr3_length: 15
v_call: TRBV5-1
cdr3_nt: TGCGCCAGCAGCTTTGGACAGGGAAGCTTCTACGAGCAGTACTTC
cdr3_aa: CASSFGQGSFYEQYF

d_call: NA
j_call: TRBJ2-6
cdr3_length: 18
v_call: TRBV6-1
cdr3_nt: TGTGCCAGCAGTGAAATGAACCCAGGGGCCTCTGGGGCCAACGTCCTGACTTTC
cdr3_aa: CASSEMNPGASGANVLTF

d_call: TRBD2
j_call: TRBJ2-7
cdr3_length: 13
v_call: TRBV6-5
cdr3_nt: TGTGCCAGCGTAAGCGGGGGGTCCTACGAGCAGTACTTC
cdr3_aa: CASVSGGSYEQYF

d_call: TRBD1
j_call: TRBJ2-5
cdr3_length: 13
v_call: TRBV6-5
cdr3_nt: TGTGCCAGCGGGGGGACAGGGGTTGGGACCCAGTACTTC
cdr3_aa: CASGGTGVGTQYF

d_call: TRBD2
j_call: TRBJ2-1
cdr3_length: 15
v_call: TRBV24-1
cdr3_nt: TGTGCCACCAGTGACAGCGGGGGGCCCTACAATGAGCAGTTCTTC
cdr3_aa: CATSDSGGPYNEQFF

d_call: NA
j_call: TRBJ2-6
cdr3_length: 16
v_call: TRBV4-1
cdr3_nt: TGCGCCAGCAGCCAAGGGGGCGGCTCTGGGGCCAACGTCCTGACTTTC
cdr3_aa: CASSQGGGSGANVLTF

d_call: TRBD1
j_call: TRBJ1-6
cdr3_length: 14
v_call: TRBV30
cdr3_nt: TGTGCCTGGAGTGAGACAGGGGCTAACTCACCCCTCCACTTT
cdr3_aa: CAWSETGANSPLHF

d_call: TRBD2
j_call: TRBJ2-7
cdr3_length: 15
v_call: TRBV19
cdr3_nt: TGTGCCAGTAGCCCCCTCGGGGGGGGAGGATACGAGCAGTACTTC
cdr3_aa: CASSPLGGGGYEQYF

d_call: NA
j_call: TRBJ1-5
cdr3_length: 15
v_call: TRBV6-1
cdr3_nt: TGTGCCAGCAGTGACGGGAACTCTATCAACCAGCCCCAGCATTTT
cdr3_aa: CASSDGNSINQPQHF

d_call: TRBD1
j_call: TRBJ1-1
cdr3_length: 15
v_call: TRBV7-8
cdr3_nt: TGTGCCAGCAGCTACAGACAGGGGGCGTTAACTGAAGCTTTCTTT
cdr3_aa: CASSYRQGALTEAFF

d_call: TRBD1
j_call: TRBJ1-2
cdr3_length: 13
v_call: TRBV2
cdr3_nt: TGTGCCAGCAGCGAACAGGGGGAAGAAGGCTACACCTTC
cdr3_aa: CASSEQGEEGYTF

d_call: NA
j_call: TRBJ1-1
cdr3_length: 13
v_call: TRBV9
cdr3_nt: TGTGCCAGCACGCCGGGACCGTACACTGAAGCTTTCTTT
cdr3_aa: CASTPGPYTEAFF

d_call: NA
j_call: TRBJ1-6
cdr3_length: 15
v_call: TRBV6-5
cdr3_nt: TGTGCCAGCAGTTACTCGCCAGGGAGTAATTCACCCCTCCACTTT
cdr3_aa: CASSYSPGSNSPLHF

d_call: NA
j_call: TRBJ1-5
cdr3_length: 15
v_call: TRBV4-2
cdr3_nt: TGTGCCAGCAGCCCCGGACCCACTGGGAATCAGCCCCAGCATTTT
cdr3_aa: CASSPGPTGNQPQHF

d_call: NA
j_call: TRBJ2-7
cdr3_length: 11
v_call: TRBV5-5
cdr3_nt: TGTGCCAGCAGCTTGTTACTCGAGCAGTACTTC
cdr3_aa: CASSLLLEQYF

d_call: NA
j_call: TRBJ1-5
cdr3_length: 15
v_call: TRBV18
cdr3_nt: TGTGCCAGTTCCCCGGGGACGGCAAGCAATCAGCCCCAGCATTTT
cdr3_aa: CASSPGTASNQPQHF

d_call: TRBD1
j_call: TRBJ2-3
cdr3_length: 16
v_call: TRBV5-1
cdr3_nt: TGCGCCAGCAGCTGGCGGGACAGGGGAGTAACAGATACGCAGTATTTT
cdr3_aa: CASSWRDRGVTDTQYF

d_call: TRBD1
j_call: TRBJ2-7
cdr3_length: 15
v_call: TRBV27
cdr3_nt: TGTGCCAGCAGCCGGACCTCGGGACAGTCCTACGAGCAGTACTTC
cdr3_aa: CASSRTSGQSYEQYF